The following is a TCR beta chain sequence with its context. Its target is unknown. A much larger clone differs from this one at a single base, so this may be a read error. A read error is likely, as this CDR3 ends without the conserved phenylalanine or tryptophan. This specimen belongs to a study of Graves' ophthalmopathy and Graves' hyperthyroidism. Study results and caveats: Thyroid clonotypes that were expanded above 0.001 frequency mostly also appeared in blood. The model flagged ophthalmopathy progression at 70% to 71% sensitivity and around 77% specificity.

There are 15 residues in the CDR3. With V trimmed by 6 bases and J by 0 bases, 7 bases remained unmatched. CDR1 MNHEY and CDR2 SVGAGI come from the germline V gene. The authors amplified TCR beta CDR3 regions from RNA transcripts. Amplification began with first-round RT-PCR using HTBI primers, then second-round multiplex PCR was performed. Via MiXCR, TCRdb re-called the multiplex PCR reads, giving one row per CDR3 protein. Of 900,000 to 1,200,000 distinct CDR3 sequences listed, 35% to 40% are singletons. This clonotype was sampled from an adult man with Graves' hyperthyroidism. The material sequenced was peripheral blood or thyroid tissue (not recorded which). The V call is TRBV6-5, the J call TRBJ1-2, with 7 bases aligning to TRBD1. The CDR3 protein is CASRPYRGANYGYTL. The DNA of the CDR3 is TGTGCCAGCAGACCTTACAGGGGAGCTAACTATGGCTACACCCTC.